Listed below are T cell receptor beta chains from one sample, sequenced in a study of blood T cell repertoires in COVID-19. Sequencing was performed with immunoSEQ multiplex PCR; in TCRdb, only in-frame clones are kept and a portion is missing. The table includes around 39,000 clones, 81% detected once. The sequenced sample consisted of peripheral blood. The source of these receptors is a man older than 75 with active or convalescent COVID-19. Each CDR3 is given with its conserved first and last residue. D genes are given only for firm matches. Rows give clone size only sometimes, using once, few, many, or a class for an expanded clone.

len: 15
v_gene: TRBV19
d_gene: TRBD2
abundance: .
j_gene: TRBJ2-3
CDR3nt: TGTGCCAGTACGAGTGGCGGGAGAGGAACAGATACGCAGTATTTT
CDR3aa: CASTSGGRGTDTQYF

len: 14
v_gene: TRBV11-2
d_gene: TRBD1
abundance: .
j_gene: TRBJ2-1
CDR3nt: TGTGCCAGCAGCTCGGGACAGGCCTACAATGAGCAGTTCTTC
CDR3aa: CASSSGQAYNEQFF

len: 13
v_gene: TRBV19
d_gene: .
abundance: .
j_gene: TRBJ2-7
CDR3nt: TGTGCCAGTAGTCGATCGGGTGCCTACGAGCAGTACTTC
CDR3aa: CASSRSGAYEQYF

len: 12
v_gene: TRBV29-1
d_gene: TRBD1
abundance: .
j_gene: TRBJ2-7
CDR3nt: TGCAGCGTGACTGGACAGGGCTACGAGCAGTACTTC
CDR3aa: CSVTGQGYEQYF

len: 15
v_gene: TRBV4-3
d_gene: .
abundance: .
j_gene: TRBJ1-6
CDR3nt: TGCGCCAGCAGCCTCGATTACAGCGGTAATTCACCCCTCCACTTT
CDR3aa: CASSLDYSGNSPLHF

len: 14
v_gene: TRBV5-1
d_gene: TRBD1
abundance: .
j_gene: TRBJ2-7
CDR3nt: TGCGCCAGCAGCCCAGGGACAGGCCTCTACGAGCAGTACTTC
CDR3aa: CASSPGTGLYEQYF

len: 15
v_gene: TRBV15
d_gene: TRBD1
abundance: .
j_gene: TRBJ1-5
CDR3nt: TGTGCCACCAGCAGACAGGGACAGGGCGATCAGCCCCAGCATTTT
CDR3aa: CATSRQGQGDQPQHF

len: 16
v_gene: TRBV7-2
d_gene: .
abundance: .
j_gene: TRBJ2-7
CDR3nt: TGTGCCAGCAGCTTAGAACCAGGGGCGGGTCTCGACGAGCAGTACTTC
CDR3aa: CASSLEPGAGLDEQYF

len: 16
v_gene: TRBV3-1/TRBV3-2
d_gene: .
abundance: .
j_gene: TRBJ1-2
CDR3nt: TGTGCCAGCAGCCAAGCACAGTCCGGACACATCTATGGCTACACCTTC
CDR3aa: CASSQAQSGHIYGYTF

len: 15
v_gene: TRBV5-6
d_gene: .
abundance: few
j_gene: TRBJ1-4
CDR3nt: TGTGCCAGCAGCTCGATTCGGGGTACGGATGAAAAACTGTTTTTT
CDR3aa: CASSSIRGTDEKLFF

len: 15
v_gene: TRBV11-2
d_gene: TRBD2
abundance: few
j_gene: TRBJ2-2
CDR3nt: TGTGCCAGCAGCTTACGCGGGAGTAGCGCCGGGGAGCTGTTTTTT
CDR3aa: CASSLRGSSAGELFF

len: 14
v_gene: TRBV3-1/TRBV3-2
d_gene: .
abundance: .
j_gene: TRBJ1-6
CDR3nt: TGTGCCAGCAGCCAAGAAACAACCAATTCACCCCTCCACTTT
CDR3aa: CASSQETTNSPLHF

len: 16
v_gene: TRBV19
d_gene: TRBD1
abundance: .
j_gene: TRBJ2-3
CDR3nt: TGTGCCAGTAGTACTCGGGCGCGACAGGGCGCAGATACGCAGTATTTT
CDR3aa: CASSTRARQGADTQYF

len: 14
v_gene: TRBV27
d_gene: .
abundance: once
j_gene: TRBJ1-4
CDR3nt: TGTGCCAGCAGTGCCCAGGGTTTACTCGAAAAACTGTTTTTT
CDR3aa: CASSAQGLLEKLFF

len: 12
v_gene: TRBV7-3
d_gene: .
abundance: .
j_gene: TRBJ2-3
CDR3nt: TGTGCCAGCAGCTTAAGCGGGGATACGCAGTATTTT
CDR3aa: CASSLSGDTQYF

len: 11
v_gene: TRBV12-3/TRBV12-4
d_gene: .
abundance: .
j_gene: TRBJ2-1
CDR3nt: TGTGCCAGCAGCCTTATCAATGAGCAGTTCTTC
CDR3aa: CASSLINEQFF

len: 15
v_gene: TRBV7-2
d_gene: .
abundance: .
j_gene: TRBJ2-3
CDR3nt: TGTGCCAGCAGCTTAGTGGGACTCCGTGGGGATACGCAGTATTTT
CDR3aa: CASSLVGLRGDTQYF

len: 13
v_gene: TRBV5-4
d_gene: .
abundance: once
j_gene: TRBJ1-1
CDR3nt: TGTGCCAGCAGCTGGGAGTTGAACACTGAAGCTTTCTTT
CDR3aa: CASSWELNTEAFF

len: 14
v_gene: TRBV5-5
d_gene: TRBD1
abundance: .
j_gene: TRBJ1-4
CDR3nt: TGTGCCAGCAGTCGAGGACAGGGAGTTGAAAAACTGTTTTTT
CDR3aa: CASSRGQGVEKLFF

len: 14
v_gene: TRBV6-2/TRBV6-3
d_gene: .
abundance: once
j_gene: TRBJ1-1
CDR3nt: TGTGCCAGCAGTTACGTGTTCATCCCCACTGAAGCTTTCTTT
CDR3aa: CASSYVFIPTEAFF

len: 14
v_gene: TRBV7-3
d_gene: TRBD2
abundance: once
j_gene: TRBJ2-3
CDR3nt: TGTGCCAGCAGCTTCCGGACTAGCGAAGATACGCAGTATTTT
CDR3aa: CASSFRTSEDTQYF

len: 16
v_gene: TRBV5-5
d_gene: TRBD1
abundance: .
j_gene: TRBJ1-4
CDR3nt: TGTGCCAGCAGCTGGGGGGACAGGGGGAACTATGAAAAACTGTTTTTT
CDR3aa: CASSWGDRGNYEKLFF

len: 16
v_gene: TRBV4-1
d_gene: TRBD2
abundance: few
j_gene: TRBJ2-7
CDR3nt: TGCGCCAGCAGCCAAGGGTTTACTAGCGGGAGAGGCGAGCAGTACTTC
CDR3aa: CASSQGFTSGRGEQYF

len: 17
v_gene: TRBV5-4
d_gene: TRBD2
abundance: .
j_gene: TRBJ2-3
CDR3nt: TGTGCCAGCAGCTTGCGCGCGGGAGGGCCGAGCACAGATACGCAGTATTTT
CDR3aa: CASSLRAGGPSTDTQYF

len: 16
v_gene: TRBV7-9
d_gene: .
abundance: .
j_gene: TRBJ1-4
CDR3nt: TGTGCCAGCAGCTCATTCTCGACAGCAACTAATGAAAAACTGTTTTTT
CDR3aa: CASSSFSTATNEKLFF

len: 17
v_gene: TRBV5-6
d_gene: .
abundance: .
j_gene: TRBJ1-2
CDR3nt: TGTGCCAGCAGCTTACAGGGTGTCGCGCTTCTCGGGTATGGCTACACCTTC
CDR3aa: CASSLQGVALLGYGYTF

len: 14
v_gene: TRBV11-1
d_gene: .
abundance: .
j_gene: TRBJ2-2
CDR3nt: TGTGCCAGCAGCTTAGACTACCAAAGCGGGGAGCTGTTTTTT
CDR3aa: CASSLDYQSGELFF

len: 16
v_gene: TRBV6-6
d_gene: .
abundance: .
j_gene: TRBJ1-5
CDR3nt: TGTGCCAGCATCCGTGGGGAGGGATCGAGCAATCAGCCCCAGCATTTT
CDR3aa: CASIRGEGSSNQPQHF

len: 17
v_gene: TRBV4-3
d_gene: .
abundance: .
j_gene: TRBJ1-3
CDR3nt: TGCGCCAGCAGCCAAGATGGGGGAGGATTCTCTGGAAACACCATATATTTT
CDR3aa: CASSQDGGGFSGNTIYF

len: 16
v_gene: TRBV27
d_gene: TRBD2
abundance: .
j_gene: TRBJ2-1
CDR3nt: TGTGCCAGCAGTTCCCCCCGACTAGCGGGATCCCATGAGCAGTTCTTC
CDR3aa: CASSSPRLAGSHEQFF

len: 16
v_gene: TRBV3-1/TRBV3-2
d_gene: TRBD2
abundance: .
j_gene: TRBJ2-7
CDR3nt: TGTGCCAGCAGCCCACCAGGGACTAGCGTTCTCTACGAGCAGTACTTC
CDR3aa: CASSPPGTSVLYEQYF

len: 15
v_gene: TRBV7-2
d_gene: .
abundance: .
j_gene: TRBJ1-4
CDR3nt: TGTGCCAGCAGCTTAGGGTCGGCAACTAATGAAAAACTGTTTTTT
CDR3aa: CASSLGSATNEKLFF

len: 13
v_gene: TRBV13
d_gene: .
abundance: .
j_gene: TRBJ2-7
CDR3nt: TGTGCCAGCAGGATAAGTGGAGGGTACGAGCAGTACTTC
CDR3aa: CASRISGGYEQYF

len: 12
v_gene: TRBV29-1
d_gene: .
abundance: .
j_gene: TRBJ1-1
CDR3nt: TGCAGCGTAGCGCGGGGGAACACTGAAGCTTTCTTT
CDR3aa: CSVARGNTEAFF

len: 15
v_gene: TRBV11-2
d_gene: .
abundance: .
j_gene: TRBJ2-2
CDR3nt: TGTGCCAGCAGCTTTGGTCGAGGGCGCACCGGGGAGCTGTTTTTT
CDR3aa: CASSFGRGRTGELFF

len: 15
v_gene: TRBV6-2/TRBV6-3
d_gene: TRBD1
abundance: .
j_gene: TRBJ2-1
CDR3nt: TGTGCCAGCAGTTCTCCGGGACAGTCCTACAATGAGCAGTTCTTC
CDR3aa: CASSSPGQSYNEQFF

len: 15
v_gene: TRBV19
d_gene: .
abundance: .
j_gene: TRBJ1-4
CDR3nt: TGTGCCAGTAGCACCCCTCGGGGGAATAATGAAAAACTGTTTTTT
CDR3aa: CASSTPRGNNEKLFF

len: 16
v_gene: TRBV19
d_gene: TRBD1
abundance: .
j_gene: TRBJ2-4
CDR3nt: TGTGCCAGTACCATTCCGGGACAGGGGGCCAAAAACATTCAGTACTTC
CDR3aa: CASTIPGQGAKNIQYF

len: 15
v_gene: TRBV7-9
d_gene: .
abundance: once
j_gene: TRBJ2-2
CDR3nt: TGTGCCATCCCTTTAACGGGGGAGCCCACCGGGGAGCTGTTTTTT
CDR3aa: CAIPLTGEPTGELFF

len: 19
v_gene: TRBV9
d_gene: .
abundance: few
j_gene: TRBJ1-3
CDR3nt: TGTGCCAGCAACGATCCCAAAGCTGGGACATCAAGCTCTGGAAACACCATATATTTT
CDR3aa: CASNDPKAGTSSSGNTIYF

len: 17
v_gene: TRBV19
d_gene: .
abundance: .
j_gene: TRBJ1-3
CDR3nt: TGTGCCAGTAAATCATTTCGGGGGGCAAGCTCTGGAAACACCATATATTTT
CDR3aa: CASKSFRGASSGNTIYF

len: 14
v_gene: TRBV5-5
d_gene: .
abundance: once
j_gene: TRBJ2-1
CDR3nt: TGTGCCAGCAGCCACCGGGACTCCTACAATGAGCAGTTCTTC
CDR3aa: CASSHRDSYNEQFF

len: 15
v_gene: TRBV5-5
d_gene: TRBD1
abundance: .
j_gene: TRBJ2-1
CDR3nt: TGTGCCAGCAGCCAACCGGACAGGGGGCTATTTGAGCAGTTCTTC
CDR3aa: CASSQPDRGLFEQFF

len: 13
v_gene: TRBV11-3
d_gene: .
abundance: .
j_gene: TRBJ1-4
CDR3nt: TGTGCCAGCAGCCCAGAAATTAATGAAAAACTGTTTTTT
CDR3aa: CASSPEINEKLFF

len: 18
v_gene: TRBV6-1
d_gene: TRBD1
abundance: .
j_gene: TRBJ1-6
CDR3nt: TGTGCCAGCAGTGCAGTCCCCGGACAGGGCTCCTATAATTCACCCCTCCACTTT
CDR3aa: CASSAVPGQGSYNSPLHF

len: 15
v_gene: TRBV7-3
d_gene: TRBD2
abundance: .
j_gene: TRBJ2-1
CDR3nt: TGTGCCAGCAGCTCGGGACTAGCGGGACTCAATGAGCAGTTCTTC
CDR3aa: CASSSGLAGLNEQFF

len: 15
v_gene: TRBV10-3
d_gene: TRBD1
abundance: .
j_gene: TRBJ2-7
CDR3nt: TGTGCCATCAGTGTTTCCGGGACAGGGGCCTACGAGCAGTACTTC
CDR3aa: CAISVSGTGAYEQYF

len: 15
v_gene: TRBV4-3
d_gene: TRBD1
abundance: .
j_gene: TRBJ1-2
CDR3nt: TGCGCCAGCAGCCAAGGTGGGACAGGGGAGGATGGCTACACCTTC
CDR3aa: CASSQGGTGEDGYTF